These 29 T cell receptor beta chains share one sample of origin, sequenced in a study of T cells after posttransplantation cyclophosphamide. Clones were read by immunoSEQ multiplex PCR, and TCRdb kept only the in-frame ones, dropping some. The table lists 40,000 to 45,000 clones, with no singletons. The material sequenced was PBMCs. Every receptor here comes from a man in his forties or fifties in good health, CMV-negative, and a related stem cell transplant donor.

This clone came up a few times. This rearrangement joins TRBV25-1 to TRBJ2-5, with TRBD1 matching over 7 bases. CDR3 length: 13 residues. Looked up from germline, CDR1 is MGHDK and CDR2 is SYGVNS. Germline trimming cut 10 bases from V and 5 bases from J; bases unmatched to any gene: 10. The CDR3 loop is CATDPHRGETQYF. The CDR3 DNA sequence: TGTGCCACTGACCCGCACAGGGGCGAGACCCAGTACTTC.

This clone was recorded at least ten times. This sequence joins TRBV6-1 and TRBJ2-2, with TRBD2 as a possible D gene (5 bases). The CDR3 extends over 14 amino acids. Germline CDR1 is MNHNS and CDR2 is SASEGT. The ends were cut back, 6 bases at V and 0 bases at J, with 8 bases in the middle. DNA for the CDR3: TGTGCCAGCAGGGACTCCACGAACACCGGGGAGCTGTTTTTT. Protein sequence: CASRDSTNTGELFF.

The chain employs TRBV6-1 and TRBJ2-7; no firm D call. Trimming took 6 bases from V and 2 from J, leaving 14 bases between them. The CDR3 runs 14 residues. Per the germline V gene, CDR1 is MNHNS and CDR2 is SASEGT. CDR3 DNA sequence: TGTGCCAGCAGACCATCCCCAGGAACCTACGAGCAGTACGTC. Its translation is CASRPSPGTYEQYV.

This clone has at least ten counts. V is TRBV6-5 and J is TRBJ1-2; perhaps TRBD1 as D (5 bases). The CDR3 extends over 13 amino acids. The V and J ends lost 10 bases and 7 bases respectively, with 19 bases between them. Looked up from germline, CDR1 is MNHEY and CDR2 is SVGAGI. In nucleotides, the CDR3 is TGTGCCACTACTTCGGGGGAAAATTCTGGCTACACCTTC. As protein: CATTSGENSGYTF.

In its sample, this clone is medium-sized (0.01 to 0.1%). This chain uses TRBV10-3 with TRBJ2-2; TRBD2 matches 8 bases. Germline V gives CDR1 ENHRY, CDR2 SYGVKD. This CDR3 is built from 14 residues. Trimming removed 7 bases from V and 5 bases from J; junction bases left unmatched: 6. Written as DNA, the CDR3 is TGTGCCATCAAAGGACTAGCTGGGACCGGGGAGCTGTTTTTT. It codes for CAIKGLAGTGELFF.

In its sample, this clone was seen many times. This rearrangement joins TRBV9 to TRBJ1-1; TRBD1 might be the D (6 bases). Per germline, CDR1 SGDLS and CDR2 YYNGEE. This CDR3 is built from 15 residues. Trimming took off 4 bases at V and 5 bases at J, with 18 bases between the two ends. The CDR3 protein is CASSSRRQGFTEAFF. Written as DNA, the CDR3 is TGTGCCAGCAGCTCCCGCCGTCAGGGGTTTACTGAAGCTTTCTTT.

This clone has a count of ten or more. This sequence joins TRBV19 and TRBJ2-1; 8 bases are a match to TRBD2. The CDR3 loop spans 15 amino acids. V lost 2 bases to trimming and J lost 8 bases; unmatched junction nucleotides: 8. Germline values: CDR1 LNHDA, CDR2 SQIVND (reference sequence). The CDR3 sequence is CASSISLGLGDEQFF. In DNA, the CDR3 is TGTGCCAGTAGTATATCGTTGGGACTAGGCGATGAGCAGTTCTTC. Filled out from reference TRBV19 and TRBJ2-1, the complete variable domain reads DGGITQSPKYLFRKEGQNVTLSCEQNLNHDAMYWYRQDPGQGLRLIYYSQIVNDFQKGDIAEGYSVSREKKESFPLTVTSAQKNPTAFYLCASSISLGLGDEQFFGPGTRLTVL.

This clone was found a few times. The V and J genes are TRBV5-4 and TRBJ2-3, with 8 bases lining up with TRBD2. The junction had 9 bases not matched to a gene; V was cut back by 0 bases and J by 6 bases. The CDR3 is made up of 16 amino acids. The germline gives CDR1 SGHNT, CDR2 YYREEE (reference sequence). CDR3 nucleotide sequence: TGTGCCAGCAGCTTGGGCGGTAGCGGGGCAGGGGATACGCAGTATTTT. As protein: CASSLGGSGAGDTQYF.

This clone was seen more than once but under ten times. The chain combines TRBV16 with TRBJ2-7, with D unresolved. Between the trimmed V and J ends, which lost 5 bases and 3 bases, there was a span of 17 bases. The CDR3 loop spans 15 amino acids. CDR1 and CDR2 from the germline V gene are KGHSY and FQNENV. In nucleotides, the CDR3 is TGTGCCAGCAGCTATATGCTGGAGAACTACTACGAGCAGTACTTC. Its protein is CASSYMLENYYEQYF.

This clone turned up a few times. The chain couples TRBV29-1 to TRBJ1-4; the match to TRBD1 covers 8 bases. Germline loops: CDR1 SQVTM, CDR2 ANQGSEA. V gave up 7 bases and J gave up 3 bases; unmatched junction bases: 7. This CDR3 is 14 amino acids long. The chain's CDR3 is CSESTGDPNEKLFF. The CDR3 region has the DNA TGCAGCGAGTCGACAGGGGACCCTAATGAAAAACTGTTTTTT. The variable domain in full, with the rest retrieved from reference TRBV29-1 and TRBJ1-4, is SAVISQKPSRDICQRGTSLTIQCQVDSQVTMMFWYRQQPGQSLTLIATANQGSEATYESGFVIDKFPISRPNLTFSTLTVSNMSPEDSSIYLCSESTGDPNEKLFFGSGTQLSVL.

This clone was found many times. The chain links TRBV11-3 to TRBJ2-2, with a tentative D call TRBD2 (6 bases). The ends were cut back, 1 base at V and 7 bases at J, with 13 bases in the middle. The CDR3 has 15 residues. CDR1 is SGHNT and CDR2 is YENEEA in the germline V gene. The CDR3 nucleotides read TGTGCCAGCAGCTTAGGCGGGAAGGCGGTCGGGGAGCTGTTTTTT. Protein product: CASSLGGKAVGELFF.

This clone was observed at least ten times. V gene TRBV6-6 combines with J gene TRBJ2-7; 9 nucleotides align to TRBD1. With V trimmed by 6 bases and J by 1 base, 10 bases remained unmatched. There are 16 residues in the CDR3. Germline V gene data show CDR1 as MNHNY and CDR2 as SVGAGI (reference sequence). The CDR3 DNA reads as TGTGCCAGCAGCCCGCACCCGGGACAGGGATCCTACGAGCAGTACTTC. Amino acid sequence: CASSPHPGQGSYEQYF.

This clone was observed a handful of times. The chain is built from TRBV29-1 and TRBJ2-7; D perhaps matches TRBD1 (6 bases). The V end lost 5 bases, the J end lost 4 bases, and 15 bases lay between the germline ends. Germline CDR1 reads SQVTM; CDR2 reads ANQGSEA. This CDR3 is built from 13 residues. CDR3 protein: CSVSLDRAYEQYF. CDR3 coding DNA: TGCAGCGTTTCTCTGGACAGAGCTTACGAGCAGTACTTC.

There are many counts of this clone. The chain combines TRBV11-2 with TRBJ2-1, with 7 bases lining up with TRBD2. The CDR3 runs to 17 residues. Germline V gene sequence: CDR1 SGHAT, CDR2 FQNNGV. Trimming cost V 4 bases and J 2 bases; bases outside gene matches: 11. The CDR3 protein is CASSSIGGSGAYNEQFF. The CDR3 coding sequence is TGTGCCAGCAGCTCCATTGGCGGGAGTGGCGCCTACAATGAGCAGTTCTTC.

The sample holds a few counts of this clone. This chain joins TRBV14 and TRBJ2-1, with 12 nucleotides matching TRBD2. Per the germline V gene, CDR1 is SGHDN and CDR2 is FVKESK. CDR3 length: 16 amino acids. V trimming: 4 bases; J trimming: 12 bases; junction bases outside the gene matches: 13. The CDR3 sequence: CASSPSRLAGVGGQFF. The CDR3 nucleotides read TGTGCCAGCAGCCCTAGCCGACTAGCGGGAGTTGGTGGGCAGTTCTTC.

This clone was counted ten times or more. The chain employs TRBV6-1 and TRBJ1-2; D uncertain. V lost 4 bases to trimming and J lost 7 bases, with 10 bases between them. This CDR3 is 12 amino acids long. Germline V gene data show CDR1 as MNHNS and CDR2 as SASEGT. In DNA, the CDR3 is TGTGCCAGCAGTGCAGTCCCCAGTGGCTACACCTTC. It is translated as CASSAVPSGYTF.

In its sample, this clone was seen many times. V gene TRBV9 combines with J gene TRBJ1-2; TRBD1 matches at 9 bases. The CDR3 has 14 residues. Germline V gene data show CDR1 as SGDLS and CDR2 as YYNGEE. J lost 8 bases, V lost 4 bases, and 9 bases had no gene match. The CDR3 coding sequence is TGTGCCAGCAGCTCTTGGACAGGGGTGGGAGGCTACACCTTC. Translated, it gives CASSSWTGVGGYTF.

This clone showed up many times. V and J are TRBV6-1 and TRBJ2-7; no clear D gene. Trimming removed 6 bases from V and 5 bases from J, with 14 bases in between. Per germline, CDR1 MNHNS and CDR2 SASEGT. CDR3 length: 13 residues. CDR3 DNA: TGTGCCAGCAGCCAGACCCAGGTGGACGAGCAGTACTTC. This gives the protein CASSQTQVDEQYF.

In this sample, this clone turned up many times. V gene TRBV5-1 combines with J gene TRBJ1-2; TRBD1 matches at 7 bases. Unmatched junction bases numbered 10, after V lost 0 bases and J lost 5 bases. The CDR3 is 16 amino acids. Germline V lookup: CDR1 SGHRS, CDR2 YFSETQ. The CDR3 DNA reads as TGCGCCAGCAGCTTGGGGGGTAGGGGGCTCTATTATGGCTACACCTTC. Encoded protein: CASSLGGRGLYYGYTF.

This clone occurred many times. The V call is TRBV11-2, the J call TRBJ1-5; D perhaps matches TRBD1 (5 bases). Germline V gene data show CDR1 as SGHAT and CDR2 as FQNNGV. The CDR3 runs to 18 residues. Trimming pared 2 bases from V and 0 bases from J, leaving 17 bases between. CDR3 residues: CASSLFGADTYSNQPQHF. CDR3 nucleotide sequence: TGTGCCAGCAGCTTATTTGGGGCCGACACCTATAGCAATCAGCCCCAGCATTTT.

This clone has a handful of counts. The chain joins TRBV7-2 to TRBJ2-1; tentatively, D is TRBD2 (6 bases). The ends were cut back, 4 bases at V and 0 bases at J, with 13 bases in the middle. This CDR3 has 16 residues. Germline CDR1 and CDR2: SGHTA and FQGNSA. CDR3 in amino acids: CASSSRGGSSYNEQFF. The CDR3 region has the DNA TGTGCCAGCAGCTCCCGGGGAGGCAGCTCCTACAATGAGCAGTTCTTC.

In its sample, this clone was seen many times. The rearrangement uses TRBV28 and TRBJ2-7, with 8 bases fitting TRBD2. The V segment lost 5 bases and the J segment 4 bases; nucleotides outside the gene matches: 7. The length of the CDR3 is 14 residues. CDR1 MDHEN and CDR2 SYDVKM come from the germline V gene. The CDR3 loop is CASSPGGGEYEQYV. The DNA for the CDR3 is TGTGCCAGCAGTCCCGGGGGGGGCGAGTACGAGCAGTACGTC.

This clone came up many times. The chain combines TRBV10-2 with TRBJ1-1; possibly TRBD1 for D (6 bases). Looked up from germline, CDR1 is WSHSY and CDR2 is SAAADI. Trimming shortened V by 6 bases and J by 5 bases, and 10 bases separated the two germline ends. The length of the CDR3 is 12 residues. The CDR3 DNA follows: TGCGCCAGCAGCGGACAGAAAACTGAAGCTTTCTTT. It is translated as CASSGQKTEAFF.

This clone was seen many times. The rearrangement joins TRBV19 to TRBJ1-2; 9 bases fit TRBD1. CDR1 and CDR2 from the germline V gene are LNHDA and SQIVND (reference sequence). Germline trimming cut 5 bases from V and 6 bases from J; bases unmatched to any gene: 13. The CDR3 is made up of 16 amino acids. CDR3 protein: CASSFSAGTGFNGYTF. CDR3 bases: TGTGCCAGTAGTTTCTCCGCCGGGACAGGGTTCAATGGCTACACCTTC.

This clone was counted ten times or more. The chain uses TRBV5-1 and TRBJ2-3, with TRBD2 matching over 7 bases. Germline CDR1 and CDR2: SGHRS and YFSETQ. V was clipped by 0 bases and J by 9 bases; unmatched bases: 7. CDR3 length equals 14 residues. CDR3 nucleotide sequence: TGCGCCAGCAGCTTGGTTTGGGGGGGGGACACGCAGTATTTT. The encoded protein is CASSLVWGGDTQYF.

This clone appeared many times. The chain recombines TRBV7-2 with TRBJ1-5; D remains ambiguous. The CDR3 loop spans 14 amino acids. Trimming took off 0 bases at V and 7 bases at J, with 10 bases between the two ends. Germline CDR1 SGHTA, CDR2 FQGNSA. CDR3 bases: TGTGCCAGCAGCTTAGCGGGCATTCCCCAGCCCCAGCATTTT. This translates into CASSLAGIPQPQHF.

The chain is built from TRBV18 and TRBJ2-1; D remains ambiguous. The germline gives CDR1 KGHSH, CDR2 LQKENI. The ends were cut back, 3 bases at V and 10 bases at J, with 7 bases in the middle. The CDR3 has 11 residues. The CDR3 loop is CASSPSLEQFF. CDR3 nucleotide sequence: TGTGCCAGCTCACCTTCCTTAGAGCAGTTCTTC.

This clone was found many times. J is TRBJ1-5 and V is TRBV6-4; D is perhaps TRBD1 (5 bases). The CDR3 has 13 residues. Germline assignment: CDR1 MRHNA and CDR2 SNTAGT. The V gene lost 5 bases and the J gene lost 6 bases, with 11 bases spanning the gap. CDR3 nucleotide sequence: TGTGCCAGCAGTCCCGAGACAGCTCAGCCCCAGCATTTT. Its translation: CASSPETAQPQHF.

In this sample, this clone turned up a few times. The J gene is TRBJ2-5, the V gene TRBV4-1; D possibly corresponds to TRBD2 (6 bases). The CDR3 has 12 residues. V was cut by 5 bases and J by 5 bases, with 9 bases left in between. CDR1 and CDR2 from the germline V gene are MGHRA and YSYEKL. Here the CDR3 reads CASSGGTETQYF. For the CDR3, the DNA is TGCGCCAGCAGCGGAGGGACTGAGACCCAGTACTTC.